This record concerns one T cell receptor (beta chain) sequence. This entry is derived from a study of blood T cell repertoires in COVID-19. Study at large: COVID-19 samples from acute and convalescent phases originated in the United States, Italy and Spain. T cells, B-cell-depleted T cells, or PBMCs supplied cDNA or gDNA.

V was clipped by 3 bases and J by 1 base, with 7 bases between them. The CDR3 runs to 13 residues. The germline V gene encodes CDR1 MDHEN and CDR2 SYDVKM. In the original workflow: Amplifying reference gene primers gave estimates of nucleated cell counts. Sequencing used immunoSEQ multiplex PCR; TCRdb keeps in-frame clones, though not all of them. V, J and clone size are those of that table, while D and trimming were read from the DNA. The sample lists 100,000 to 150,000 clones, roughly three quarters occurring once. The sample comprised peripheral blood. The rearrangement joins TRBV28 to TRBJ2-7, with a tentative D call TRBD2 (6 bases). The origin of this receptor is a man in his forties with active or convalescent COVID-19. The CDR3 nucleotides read TGTGCCAGCAGTTTCGGGGGATCCTACGAGCAGTACTTC. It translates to CASSFGGSYEQYF.